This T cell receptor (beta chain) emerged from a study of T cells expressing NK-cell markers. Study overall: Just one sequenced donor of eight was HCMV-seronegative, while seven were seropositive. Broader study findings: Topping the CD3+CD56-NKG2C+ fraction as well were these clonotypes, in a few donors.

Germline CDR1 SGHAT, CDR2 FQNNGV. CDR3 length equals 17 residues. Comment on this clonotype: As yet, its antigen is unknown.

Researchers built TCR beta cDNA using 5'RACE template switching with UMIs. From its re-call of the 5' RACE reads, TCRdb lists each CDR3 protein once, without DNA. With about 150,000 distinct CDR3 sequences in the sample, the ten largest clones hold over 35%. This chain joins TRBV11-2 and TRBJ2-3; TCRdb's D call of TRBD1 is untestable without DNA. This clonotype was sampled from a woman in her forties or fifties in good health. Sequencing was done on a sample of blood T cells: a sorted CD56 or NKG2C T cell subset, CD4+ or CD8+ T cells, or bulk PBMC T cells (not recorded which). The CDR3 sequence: CASSRAGDFGSTDTQYF.